This T cell receptor beta chain emerged from a study of blood T cell repertoires in COVID-19. About the research overall: Two consecutive negative NP/OP PCR tests, clearance, or resolved symptoms defined Cohort 3 recovery. PBMCs, B-cell-depleted T cells, or T cells were the source of the cDNA or gDNA that made up the material.

J lost 1 base, V lost 2 bases, and 3 bases had no gene match. Germline loops: CDR1 SGHRS, CDR2 YFSETQ. The CDR3 spans 15 residues. In the authors' methods: Estimated nucleated cell counts came from reference gene primer amplification. Using immunoSEQ multiplex PCR, the repertoire was profiled, and TCRdb retains in-frame clones only, with some absent. V and J calls plus clone size are reproduced from that table; the DNA served to infer D and trimming. The sample includes 350,000 to 400,000 clones, 80% to 90% seen only once; the top ten take around 1.9%. Those enrolled, adults aged roughly 18 to 89 years, came from 24 US areas.

The chain links TRBV5-1 to TRBJ2-1; 7 bases are a match to TRBD2. The TCR comes from a man in his forties or fifties in a cohort exposed to, infected with or recovered from COVID-19 (not recorded which). Sequencing used PBMCs or T cells enriched from blood (not recorded which). The DNA for the CDR3 is TGCGCCAGCAGCTTCAGCGGGATATCCTACAATGAGCAGTTCTTC. It codes for CASSFSGISYNEQFF.